This T cell receptor (beta chain) was recorded in a study of cytomegalovirus exposure and HLA in healthy donors. PCR was performed using 60 Vbeta and 13 Jbeta primers. TCRdb's copy holds only in-frame clones and misses some; the assay was immunoSEQ multiplex PCR. Of about 220,000 clones listed, more than 65% are singletons. This clone was picked up one time. Its antigen is undetermined. Regarding the study as a whole: Several of the most significant clusters were apparently associated with common viral pathogens in a later analysis. V- and J-gene trimming of TCR beta was linked (in a later analysis) to a missense DCLRE1C variant. Other equally common chains were less clonally expanded than HLA-associated TCR beta chains, a later analysis showed.

The CDR3 loop spans 14 amino acids. Germline V gives CDR1 MGHDK, CDR2 SYGVNS. The V gene lost 7 bases and the J gene lost 4 bases, with 16 bases spanning the gap. V and J are TRBV25-1 and TRBJ2-5; D possibly corresponds to TRBD1 (5 bases). The TCR originated in a man between 18 and 29 years old in good health and CMV-seronegative. Sequencing was performed on PBMCs. CDR3 bases: TGTGCCAGCACTTCCAGGGTCCGTCCAGAGACCCAGTACTTC. Translation gives CASTSRVRPETQYF.